These 4 T cell receptor beta chains came from one sample sequenced in a study of cytomegalovirus exposure and HLA in healthy donors. In the PCR, 60 Vbeta and 13 Jbeta primers were used. Libraries were prepared by immunoSEQ multiplex PCR; TCRdb keeps only in-frame clonotypes and omits some of them. The sample holds over 75,000 clones, 86% seen once. Sample: PBMCs. The source of these receptors is a man between 25 and 39 years old in good health and CMV-seropositive.

In nucleotides, the CDR3 is TGTGCCAGCACCAGTGACACCGGGGAGCTGTTTTTT. Translating gives CASTSDTGELFF. The chain couples TRBV2 to TRBJ2-2; D unclear. Germline V CDR1 and CDR2: SNHLY, FYNNEI. V lost 7 bases, J lost 3 bases, and 6 bases lay in between. The CDR3 runs 12 residues. The variable domain in full, completed from reference TRBV2 and TRBJ2-2, reads EPEVTQTPSHQVTQMGQEVILRCVPISNHLYFYWYRQILGQKVEFLVSFYNNEISEKSEIFDDQFSVERPDGSNFTLKIRSTKLEDSAMYFCASTSDTGELFFGEGSRLTVL.

This chain links TRBV6-1 with TRBJ2-1; 16 bases fit TRBD2. The J segment lost 7 bases and the V segment lost 4 bases, leaving 1 base of the junction unmatched. This CDR3 has 15 residues. Germline loops: CDR1 MNHNS, CDR2 SASEGT. CDR3 in DNA: TGTGCCAGCAGTGCGGGACTAGCGGGAGGGAATGAGCAGTTCTTC. Amino acid sequence: CASSAGLAGGNEQFF.

This chain connects TRBV28 to TRBJ2-5, with TRBD2 matching 11 bases. The length of the CDR3 is 18 residues. V was clipped by 3 bases and J by 4 bases; unmatched bases: 13. The germline V gene has CDR1 MDHEN and CDR2 SYDVKM. DNA of the CDR3: TGTGCCAGCAGTTTTCCACGGTCACTAGCGGGGGCAACAGAGACCCAGTACTTC. Translating it yields CASSFPRSLAGATETQYF.

About this clone: One junction end disagrees with the germline gene, perhaps due to a read error. This chain uses TRBV7-9 with TRBJ2-5; D is possibly TRBD2 (5 bases). Germline CDR1 SEHNR, CDR2 FQNEAQ (reference sequence). The CDR3 runs to 12 residues. The CDR3 DNA is TGTTCCAGCAGCTTGGCGGGAGAGACCCAGTACTTC. The encoded protein is CSSSLAGETQYF. The entire variable domain, with the rest obtained from reference TRBV7-9 and TRBJ2-5, is as follows: DTGVSQNPRHKITKRGQNVTFRCDPISEHNRLYWYRQTLGQGPEFLTYFQNEAQLEKSRLLSDRFSAERPKGSFSTLEIQRTEQGDSAMYLCSSSLAGETQYFGPGTRLLVL.